Each of the 29 T cell receptor beta chains below was sequenced from the same sample in a study of cytomegalovirus exposure and HLA in healthy donors. The PCR made use of 60 Vbeta and 13 Jbeta primers. The repertoire was sequenced with immunoSEQ multiplex PCR; TCRdb's copy has only in-frame clones and lacks some. The sample's table shows some 130,000 clones. What was sequenced was PBMCs. The receptors shown here come from a man aged 18 to 29 in good health and CMV-seronegative.

The rearrangement uses TRBV28 and TRBJ1-4; the D is unclear. The length of the CDR3 is 15 residues. Germline CDR1 is MDHEN and CDR2 is SYDVKM. V lost 1 base and J 6 bases, leaving 12 bases between the germline ends. CDR3 coding DNA: TGTGCCAGCAGTTTATACGGACTATCTGATGAAAAACTGTTTTTT. This sequence encodes CASSLYGLSDEKLFF.

V and J are TRBV27 and TRBJ2-7; TRBD1 is a possible D gene (5 bases). The V gene lost 2 bases and the J gene lost 4 bases, with 15 bases spanning the gap. Germline V gene sequence: CDR1 MNHEY, CDR2 SMNVEV (reference sequence). This CDR3 has 15 amino acids. CDR3 in DNA: TGTGCCAGCAGTTTAGGAAGGGGCTTTCAGTACGAGCAGTACTTC. Protein product: CASSLGRGFQYEQYF.

The chain recombines TRBV5-4 with TRBJ2-3; a possible D gene is TRBD1 (6 bases). The CDR3 sequence is 15 residues long. Trimming cost V 0 bases and J 2 bases, with 10 bases left between them. Per germline, CDR1 SGHNT and CDR2 YYREEE (reference sequence). For the CDR3, the DNA is TGTGCCAGCAGCTTGGAGTGGGACAACACAGATACGCAGTATTTT. It specifies CASSLEWDNTDTQYF.

The chain links TRBV6-1 to TRBJ1-2; D unclear. Germline lookup yields CDR1 MNHNS and CDR2 SASEGT. The CDR3 loop spans 12 amino acids. Trimming took off 3 bases at V and 4 bases at J, with 6 bases between the two ends. The CDR3 here is CASSEAGYGYTF. As DNA, the CDR3 is TGTGCCAGCAGTGAGGCGGGCTATGGCTACACCTTC.

The chain links TRBV11-3 to TRBJ2-5, with D possibly being TRBD2 (6 bases). The CDR3 runs 17 residues. Trimming shortened V by 1 base and J by 1 base, and 16 bases separated the two germline ends. Germline V gives CDR1 SGHNT, CDR2 YENEEA. CDR3: CASSLGSRLAFQETQYF. The CDR3 DNA is TGTGCCAGCAGCTTAGGATCCCGGCTAGCGTTCCAAGAGACCCAGTACTTC. Full variable domain (missing parts from reference TRBV11-3 and TRBJ2-5): EAGVVQSPRYKIIEKKQPVAFWCNPISGHNTLYWYLQNLGQGPELLIRYENEEAVDDSQLPKDRFSAERLKGVDSTLKIQPAELGDSAVYLCASSLGSRLAFQETQYFGPGTRLLVL.

The V gene is TRBV5-1, the J gene TRBJ2-5, with 7 nucleotides matching TRBD1. Germline lookup yields CDR1 SGHRS and CDR2 YFSETQ. The V and J ends lost 3 bases and 4 bases, in that order; junction bases with no gene match: 9. The CDR3 extends over 15 amino acids. The CDR3 DNA reads TGCGCCAGCAGCTCGGACCCGGGACAGATAGAGACCCAGTACTTC. This translates into CASSSDPGQIETQYF. Looking up the rest from reference TRBV5-1 and TRBJ2-5 gives the full variable domain: KAGVTQTPRYLIKTRGQQVTLSCSPISGHRSVSWYQQTPGQGLQFLFEYFSETQRNKGNFPGRFSGRQFSNSRSEMNVSTLELGDSALYLCASSSDPGQIETQYFGPGTRLLVL.

The chain recombines TRBV10-3 with TRBJ2-7, with 9 bases aligning to TRBD1. CDR1 and CDR2 (germline): ENHRY, SYGVKD. V shed 2 bases and J 10 bases; nucleotides not matched to a gene: 6. This CDR3 region has 13 residues. The CDR3 reads CAISEGDRGGQYF. In DNA form, the CDR3 reads TGTGCCATCAGTGAGGGAGACAGGGGGGGACAGTACTTC.

V is TRBV29-1 and J is TRBJ2-5; 7 nucleotides align to TRBD2. The V gene's germline CDR1 is SQVTM and CDR2 ANQGSEA. J was trimmed by 7 bases and V by 4 bases; bases with no gene match: 9. CDR3 size: 13 residues. CDR3 DNA sequence: TGCAGCGTTGGGGTTGGACTAGAAGGGACCCAGTACTTC. Translation gives CSVGVGLEGTQYF.

The chain combines TRBV28 with TRBJ2-2, with 7 bases fitting TRBD2. V trimming: 3 bases; J trimming: 2 bases; junction bases outside the gene matches: 3. The germline CDR1 and CDR2 sequences are MDHEN and SYDVKM. The CDR3 covers 15 residues. CDR3 nucleotides: TGTGCCAGCAGTTTGACTAGCCCTAACACCGGGGAGCTGTTTTTT. It codes for CASSLTSPNTGELFF.

The chain uses TRBV6-4 and TRBJ2-1, with TRBD1 matching 8 bases. There are 18 residues in the CDR3. The germline V gene encodes CDR1 MRHNA and CDR2 SNTAGT. J was trimmed by 5 bases and V by 4 bases; bases with no gene match: 16. Written as DNA, the CDR3 is TGTGCCAGCAGTGTTCTCTTAATTGACAGGGGTGAAGACAATGAGCAGTTCTTC. This sequence encodes CASSVLLIDRGEDNEQFF.

This chain uses TRBV28 with TRBJ1-2; the match to TRBD1 covers 12 bases. Germline trimming cut 6 bases from V and 3 bases from J; bases unmatched to any gene: 11. The V gene's germline CDR1 is MDHEN and CDR2 SYDVKM. This CDR3 is 17 amino acids long. CDR3 region: CASRLRDRGPIHYGYTF. DNA of the CDR3: TGTGCCAGCAGGTTACGGGACAGGGGGCCAATACACTATGGCTACACCTTC.

According to its frequency, this clone is medium-sized. The chain carries TRBV11-2 and TRBJ1-6, with D unresolved. Germline V CDR1 and CDR2: SGHAT, FQNNGV. Trimming removed 2 bases from V and 7 bases from J, with 9 bases in between. The length of the CDR3 is 14 residues. In nucleotides, the CDR3 is TGTGCCAGCAGCTTAACAGCTAGCAATTCACCCCTCCACTTT. Translating it yields CASSLTASNSPLHF.

V gene TRBV6-5 combines with J gene TRBJ2-1; D uncertain. CDR3 length equals 13 residues. V was trimmed by 2 bases and J by 5 bases, leaving 7 bases between them. Per the germline V gene, CDR1 is MNHEY and CDR2 is SVGAGI. The CDR3 sequence: CASSYGGHNEQFF. The CDR3 nucleotides are TGTGCCAGCAGTTACGGTGGGCACAATGAGCAGTTCTTC.

The chain is built from TRBV7-6 and TRBJ2-7; no definite D call. The germline CDR1 and CDR2 sequences are SGHVS and FNYEAQ. The CDR3 spans 13 residues. V was shortened by 5 bases and J by 5 bases, with 13 bases between the two germline ends. CDR3 nucleotide sequence: TGTGCCAGCAGCCTCACGGCAGGAAACGAGCAGTACTTC. It specifies CASSLTAGNEQYF. Complete variable domain (other parts from reference TRBV7-6 and TRBJ2-7): GAGVSQSPRYKVTKRGQDVALRCDPISGHVSLYWYRQALGQGPEFLTYFNYEAQQDKSGLPNDRFSAERPEGSISTLTIQRTEQRDSAMYRCASSLTAGNEQYFGPGTRLTVT.

The chain is built from TRBV7-9 and TRBJ2-3; D gene uncertain. Trimming removed 2 bases from V and 2 bases from J, with 8 bases in between. Germline assignment: CDR1 SEHNR and CDR2 FQNEAQ (reference sequence). This CDR3 is built from 14 residues. CDR3 region: CASSLSRHTDTQYF. CDR3 nucleotides: TGTGCCAGCAGCTTATCAAGACACACAGATACGCAGTATTTT. Variable domain in full (rest from reference TRBV7-9 and TRBJ2-3): DTGVSQNPRHKITKRGQNVTFRCDPISEHNRLYWYRQTLGQGPEFLTYFQNEAQLEKSRLLSDRFSAERPKGSFSTLEIQRTEQGDSAMYLCASSLSRHTDTQYFGPGTRLTVL.

J is TRBJ1-2 and V is TRBV28; maybe TRBD1 (6 bases). Per the germline V gene, CDR1 is MDHEN and CDR2 is SYDVKM. V was clipped by 4 bases and J by 7 bases, with 16 bases between them. The CDR3 has 14 residues. The CDR3 bases are TGTGCCAGCAGTTACCCAGGGGAAGGAAGTGGCTACACCTTC. Amino acid sequence: CASSYPGEGSGYTF.

The chain combines TRBV20-1 with TRBJ2-2; tentatively, D is TRBD1 (6 bases). Germline lookup yields CDR1 DFQATT and CDR2 SNEGSKA (reference sequence). V was pared by 5 bases and J by 7 bases, with 8 bases between. CDR3 length: 11 amino acids. CDR3 loop: CSAPGVGELFF. The CDR3 nucleotides read TGCAGTGCTCCAGGGGTCGGGGAGCTGTTTTTT.

This chain uses TRBV7-2 with TRBJ1-5; D unresolved. Germline CDR1 and CDR2: SGHTA and FQGNSA. CDR3 length: 13 residues. Trimming took 1 base from V and 5 from J, leaving 6 bases between them. The CDR3 reads CASSLGQDQPQHF. The CDR3 region has the DNA TGTGCCAGCAGCTTAGGTCAGGATCAGCCCCAGCATTTT.

The rearrangement uses TRBV5-4 and TRBJ2-7, with a tentative D call TRBD1 (6 bases). Germline V gene data show CDR1 as SGHNT and CDR2 as YYREEE (reference sequence). V lost 9 bases and J 2 bases, leaving 21 bases between the germline ends. The CDR3 is 15 amino acids. CDR3 sequence reads: CAIRYLRQATYEQYF. CDR3 DNA: TGTGCCATCCGATACCTGAGACAGGCTACCTACGAGCAGTACTTC.

The V call is TRBV6-1, the J call TRBJ1-4; 8 positions match TRBD1. The germline V gene encodes CDR1 MNHNS and CDR2 SASEGT. The CDR3 runs 15 residues. V was clipped by 3 bases and J by 6 bases; unmatched bases: 6. The CDR3: CASSDSGGGDEKLFF. CDR3 DNA sequence: TGTGCCAGCAGTGATTCAGGGGGCGGAGATGAAAAACTGTTTTTT.

The V and J genes are TRBV27 and TRBJ1-1; 9 bases match TRBD1. V gave up 1 base and J gave up 5 bases; unmatched junction bases: 14. Germline V gene data show CDR1 as MNHEY and CDR2 as SMNVEV (reference sequence). The CDR3 contains 18 residues. The CDR3 loop is CASSLFNRGRSWGTEAFF. The CDR3 region has the DNA TGTGCCAGCAGTTTATTTAACAGGGGGCGAAGTTGGGGGACTGAAGCTTTCTTT.

The chain employs TRBV4-3 and TRBJ1-1; D gene uncertain. This CDR3 region has 13 residues. V gave up 4 bases and J gave up 8 bases, with 14 bases separating them. Germline V gene data show CDR1 as LGHNA and CDR2 as YSLEER. The CDR3 here is CASSPFGGTEAFF. The CDR3 DNA is TGCGCCAGCAGCCCATTCGGTGGTACGGAAGCTTTCTTT.

CDR3 residues: CASRAPGLFMSTDTQYF. CDR3 bases: TGTGCCAGCAGGGCCCCGGGACTTTTTATGAGCACAGATACGCAGTATTTT. The chain uses TRBV28 and TRBJ2-3; possible D gene TRBD2, 6 bases. The ends were cut back, 6 bases at V and 0 bases at J, with 19 bases in the middle. Germline V lookup: CDR1 MDHEN, CDR2 SYDVKM. The CDR3 has 17 residues.

V usage is TRBV7-3 and J usage is TRBJ2-5, with 16 bases lining up with TRBD2. There are 18 residues in the CDR3. After removal of 5 bases from V and 2 bases from J, the junction contained 8 bases not matched to a gene. Germline CDR1 is SGHTA and CDR2 is FQGTGA. The CDR3 DNA reads as TGTGCCAGCAGCCACGGGACTAGCGGGAGGGCTTGGCAAGAGACCCAGTACTTC. Encoded protein: CASSHGTSGRAWQETQYF.

The chain has TRBV28 and TRBJ2-7; perhaps TRBD2 as D (5 bases). The CDR3 spans 15 residues. Germline V gives CDR1 MDHEN, CDR2 SYDVKM. Trimming left V 3 bases short and J 1 base short, with 13 bases between. For the CDR3, the DNA is TGTGCCAGCAGTTTTCGTTCGGGGAAATCCTACGAGCAGTACTTC. This sequence encodes CASSFRSGKSYEQYF.

The chain has TRBV5-4 and TRBJ1-1; 7 positions match TRBD1. The length of the CDR3 is 15 residues. Trimming removed 1 base from V and 2 bases from J; junction bases left unmatched: 5. Germline CDR1 is SGHNT and CDR2 is YYREEE (reference sequence). This CDR3 reads CASSLKGQRNTEAFF. The CDR3, as DNA: TGTGCCAGCAGCTTGAAGGGACAGCGTAACACTGAAGCTTTCTTT.

The chain carries TRBV29-1 and TRBJ2-3, with D possibly matching TRBD1 (6 bases). CDR1 and CDR2 from the germline V gene are SQVTM and ANQGSEA. The CDR3 has 11 amino acids. V lost 6 bases and J lost 3, with 7 bases in between. The CDR3 spells CSVQGTDTQYF. For the CDR3, the DNA is TGCAGCGTACAGGGAACAGATACGCAGTATTTT.

This chain uses TRBV11-2 with TRBJ2-7, with 7 positions matching TRBD1. Germline V gene data show CDR1 as SGHAT and CDR2 as FQNNGV. CDR3 length: 17 amino acids. V trimming: 2 bases; J trimming: 5 bases; junction bases outside the gene matches: 15. In DNA, the CDR3 is TGTGCCAGCAGCTTAATCTCAGGGGGTGTGGAGAGAAACGAGCAGTACTTC. This gives the protein CASSLISGGVERNEQYF.

J is TRBJ1-5 and V is TRBV28, with 8 positions matching TRBD1. Looked up from germline, CDR1 is MDHEN and CDR2 is SYDVKM. The trim removed 6 bases at V and 2 bases at J, leaving 3 bases unmatched. CDR3 length: 14 residues. The CDR3 nucleotides read TGTGCCAGCAGCAGGGGGCTTGGCAATCAGCCCCAGCATTTT. It is translated as CASSRGLGNQPQHF.